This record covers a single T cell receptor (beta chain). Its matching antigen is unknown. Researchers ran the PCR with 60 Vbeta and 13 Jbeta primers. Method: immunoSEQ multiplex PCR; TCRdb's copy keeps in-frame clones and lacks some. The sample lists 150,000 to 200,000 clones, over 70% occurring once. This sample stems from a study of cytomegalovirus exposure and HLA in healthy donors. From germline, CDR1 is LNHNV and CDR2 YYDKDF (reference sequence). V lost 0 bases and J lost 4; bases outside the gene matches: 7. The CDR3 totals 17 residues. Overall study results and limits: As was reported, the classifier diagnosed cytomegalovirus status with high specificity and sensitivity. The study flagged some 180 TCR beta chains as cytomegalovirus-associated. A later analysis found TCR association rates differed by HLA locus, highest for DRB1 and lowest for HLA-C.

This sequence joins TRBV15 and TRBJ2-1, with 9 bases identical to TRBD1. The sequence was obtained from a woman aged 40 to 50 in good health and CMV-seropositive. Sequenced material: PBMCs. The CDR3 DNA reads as TGTGCCACCAGCAGAGATGGCGGGACAGGGTTTTACAATGAGCAGTTCTTC. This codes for CATSRDGGTGFYNEQFF.